Each of the 25 T cell receptor beta chains below was sequenced from the same sample in a study of blood T cell repertoires in COVID-19. Profiled with immunoSEQ multiplex PCR; TCRdb holds only in-frame clones, not every one. This sample carries 200,000 to 300,000 clones, about 80% of them seen once, and the ten largest clones take approximately 2%. The specimen sequenced was peripheral blood. The receptors were gathered from a man aged 30 to 39 who had recovered from COVID-19.

The gene calls are TRBV6-4 and TRBJ1-5; the D gene is possibly TRBD1 (5 bases). Germline CDR1 is MRHNA and CDR2 is SNTAGT. The CDR3 length is 13 residues. Trimming removed 6 bases at V and 7 bases at J, with 13 bases between. CDR3 nucleotides: TGTGCCAGCAGCTTACAGGAAGACCAGCCCCAGCATTTT. It is translated as CASSLQEDQPQHF.

V and J are TRBV6-9 and TRBJ2-7; the match to TRBD1 covers 11 bases. After removal of 7 bases from V and 3 bases from J, the junction contained 5 bases not matched to a gene. This CDR3 has 14 amino acids. The germline gives CDR1 MNHGY, CDR2 SVAAGI. CDR3 protein: CASTPGQGDYEQYV. In nucleotides, the CDR3 is TGTGCCAGCACCCCGGGACAGGGGGACTACGAGCAGTACGTC.

This clone was counted at least ten times. The CDR3 is CASSMRSSGELFF. The CDR3 bases are TGTGCCAGTAGTATGCGGTCCTCCGGGGAGCTGTTTTTT. The J gene is TRBJ2-2, the V gene TRBV19; no clear D gene. The length of the CDR3 is 13 residues. Trimming pared 3 bases from V and 6 bases from J, leaving 8 bases between. The V gene's germline CDR1 is LNHDA and CDR2 SQIVND (reference sequence).

DNA for the CDR3: TGTGCCAGCAGCCAAGATTACCAGGGGGAAGCTTTCTTT. Amino acid sequence: CASSQDYQGEAFF. The V call is TRBV3-1 (or the pseudogene TRBV3-2), the J call TRBJ1-1, with D tentatively TRBD1 (6 bases). Germline V lookup: CDR1 LGHDT, CDR2 YNNKEL (reference sequence). V was pared by 0 bases and J by 8 bases, with 10 bases between. This CDR3 spans 13 amino acids.

The genes are TRBV5-1 and TRBJ2-2; 7 bases map to TRBD2. This CDR3 region has 16 residues. Germline loops: CDR1 SGHRS, CDR2 YFSETQ. V gave up 0 bases and J gave up 6 bases; unmatched junction bases: 8. The CDR3 region is CASSLDLVGRAGELFF. DNA for the CDR3: TGCGCCAGCAGCTTGGACTTGGTGGGGAGGGCCGGGGAGCTGTTTTTT.

The CDR3 nucleotides are TGCGCCAGCTCCACATCGGGGGAGAGGGAGACCCAGTACTTC. This gives the protein CASSTSGERETQYF. The chain combines TRBV5-1 with TRBJ2-5, with D tentatively TRBD2 (6 bases). Trimming cost V 7 bases and J 5 bases, with 18 bases left between them. CDR3 length: 14 residues. Germline CDR1 SGHRS, CDR2 YFSETQ.

This clone was detected only a few times. The V call is TRBV5-5, the J call TRBJ1-1; TRBD1 agrees at 8 bases. The trim removed 0 bases at V and 6 bases at J, leaving 4 bases unmatched. Germline assignment: CDR1 SGHKS and CDR2 YYEKEE (reference sequence). The CDR3 consists of 14 residues. The CDR3 reads CASSLGQGRSEAFF. For the CDR3, the DNA is TGTGCCAGCAGCTTGGGACAGGGGAGATCTGAAGCTTTCTTT.

The chain couples TRBV12-5 to TRBJ2-3; tentative D call: TRBD2 (6 bases). V was clipped by 2 bases and J by 3 bases, with 12 bases between them. Per the germline V gene, CDR1 is LGHNT and CDR2 is FRNRAP. The CDR3 loop spans 15 amino acids. The CDR3 reads CASGLWGEGTDTQYF. CDR3 nucleotides: TGTGCTAGTGGTTTGTGGGGGGAAGGTACAGATACGCAGTATTTT.

V gene TRBV10-3 combines with J gene TRBJ1-3; D is unresolved. The CDR3 is made up of 13 amino acids. V was shortened by 8 bases and J by 0 bases, with 8 bases between the two germline ends. The V gene's germline CDR1 is ENHRY and CDR2 SYGVKD. CDR3 DNA: TGTGCCATCCGCGGGGTCTCTGGAAACACCATATATTTT. Protein: CAIRGVSGNTIYF.

With regard to this clone: Other DNA sequences of this sample code for an identical CDR3. The chain joins TRBV6-5 to TRBJ1-2; perhaps TRBD1 as D (5 bases). The CDR3 runs to 12 residues. The germline gives CDR1 MNHEY, CDR2 SVGAGI. The ends were cut back, 6 bases at V and 4 bases at J, with 9 bases in the middle. CDR3 loop: CASSRQGYGYTF. The CDR3 coding sequence is TGTGCCAGCAGCCGGCAGGGCTATGGCTACACCTTC.

Here the CDR3 reads CASSISGGNGETQYF. In DNA, the CDR3 is TGCGCCAGCAGCATTAGCGGGGGGAATGGAGAGACCCAGTACTTC. The gene calls are TRBV5-1 and TRBJ2-5, with TRBD2 matching 10 bases. The length of the CDR3 is 15 residues. Germline V gene lookup returns CDR1 SGHRS and CDR2 YFSETQ. Unmatched junction bases numbered 7, after V lost 4 bases and J lost 4 bases.

This clone was found once. The chain uses TRBV28 and TRBJ1-2; D ambiguous. Germline-derived CDR1 and CDR2 are MDHEN and SYDVKM. There are 12 residues in the CDR3. V was cut by 5 bases and J by 5 bases, with 9 bases left in between. The CDR3 is CASSPQIYGYTF. The CDR3, as DNA: TGTGCCAGCAGTCCTCAGATATATGGCTACACCTTC.

The chain combines TRBV3-1 (or the pseudogene TRBV3-2) with TRBJ1-1; TRBD1 matches at 8 bases. After removal of 4 bases from V and 5 bases from J, the junction contained 3 bases not matched to a gene. Germline CDR1 is LGHDT and CDR2 is YNNKEL (reference sequence). This CDR3 contains 13 residues. The CDR3 DNA is TGTGCCAGCAGCCCGACAGGGGAAACTGAAGCTTTCTTT. Its translation: CASSPTGETEAFF.

This clone was detected only a few times. This rearrangement joins TRBV4-1 to TRBJ1-5; tentatively, D is TRBD1 (5 bases). V lost 4 bases to trimming and J lost 1 base, with 11 bases between them. The CDR3 is 15 amino acids. Germline assignment: CDR1 MGHRA and CDR2 YSYEKL. Written as DNA, the CDR3 is TGCGCCAGCAGCCTTGGGACTTTGAGCAATCAGCCCCAGCATTTT. It translates to CASSLGTLSNQPQHF.

The rearrangement links TRBV28 to TRBJ2-5; tentative D call: TRBD2 (6 bases). CDR1 and CDR2 from the germline V gene are MDHEN and SYDVKM. CDR3 length: 13 residues. V shed 6 bases and J shed 3 bases, with 11 bases lying between them. CDR3 protein: CASRGTAEETQYF. DNA for the CDR3: TGTGCCAGCAGGGGGACTGCCGAAGAGACCCAGTACTTC. Supplemented by reference TRBV28 and TRBJ2-5, the full variable domain reads DVKVTQSSRYLVKRTGEKVFLECVQDMDHENMFWYRQDPGLGLRLIYFSYDVKMKEKGDIPEGYSVSREKKERFSLILESASTNQTSMYLCASRGTAEETQYFGPGTRLLVL.

The V call is TRBV4-2, the J call TRBJ2-1; TRBD2 aligns across 7 bases. This CDR3 region has 16 residues. With 3 bases clipped from V and 0 bases from J, the junction kept 5 bases outside the gene matches. Germline V lookup: CDR1 LGHNA, CDR2 YNFKEQ. The CDR3 region has the DNA TGTGCCAGCAGCCAGGCGGCGGGGGTCTCCTACAATGAGCAGTTCTTC. The encoded protein is CASSQAAGVSYNEQFF.

The rearrangement uses TRBV7-6 and TRBJ2-2; 9 nucleotides line up with TRBD1. Germline loops: CDR1 SGHVS, CDR2 FNYEAQ. This CDR3 region has 15 residues. Trimming cost V 3 bases and J 5 bases; bases outside gene matches: 4. The CDR3, as DNA: TGTGCCAGCAGCTTGACAGGGGGGAAGACCGGGGAGCTGTTTTTT. It is translated as CASSLTGGKTGELFF.

The rearrangement links TRBV20-1 to TRBJ2-7; tentatively, D is TRBD2 (6 bases). Germline lookup yields CDR1 DFQATT and CDR2 SNEGSKA (reference sequence). V was trimmed by 3 bases and J by 6 bases, leaving 15 bases between them. The CDR3 length is 13 residues. This CDR3 reads CSASYSGRREQYV. The CDR3 DNA is TGCAGTGCTAGTTACAGCGGGCGTCGCGAGCAGTACGTC.

This chain links TRBV18 with TRBJ2-3; D is ambiguous. This CDR3 is 17 amino acids long. Trimming left V 3 bases short and J 2 bases short, with 18 bases between. CDR1 is KGHSH and CDR2 is LQKENI in the germline V gene. The CDR3 is CASSPLDVGRNTDTQYF. The CDR3 region has the DNA TGTGCCAGCTCACCTTTAGATGTGGGCAGAAACACAGATACGCAGTATTTT. Together with reference TRBV18 and TRBJ2-3, the CDR3 gives the full variable domain: NAGVMQNPRHLVRRRGQEARLRCSPMKGHSHVYWYRQLPEEGLKFMVYLQKENIIDESGMPKERFSAEFPKEGPSILRIQQVVRGDSAAYFCASSPLDVGRNTDTQYFGPGTRLTVL.

The chain joins TRBV7-2 to TRBJ2-2; no clear D gene. The germline gives CDR1 SGHTA, CDR2 FQGNSA. Between the trimmed V and J ends, which lost 5 bases and 6 bases, there was a span of 7 bases. The CDR3 sequence is 12 residues long. The CDR3 loop is CASSTQAGELFF. The CDR3 coding sequence is TGTGCCAGCAGCACTCAGGCCGGGGAGCTGTTTTTT.

The chain employs TRBV27 and TRBJ1-5; weak D call: TRBD1 (5 bases). Germline V gene sequence: CDR1 MNHEY, CDR2 SMNVEV (reference sequence). V shed 7 bases and J shed 2 bases, with 15 bases lying between them. This CDR3 is 15 amino acids long. For the CDR3, the DNA is TGTGCCAGCATTGCCTCAGGGTTAGGCAATCAGCCCCAGCATTTT. Its translation: CASIASGLGNQPQHF.

V is TRBV7-8 and J is TRBJ2-3; TRBD2 matches 8 bases. J lost 0 bases, V lost 5 bases, and 10 bases had no gene match. The CDR3 runs to 17 residues. Germline loops: CDR1 SGHVS, CDR2 FQNEAQ. CDR3 sequence: CASSPRRTSLSTDTQYF. The CDR3, as DNA: TGTGCCAGCAGCCCGCGCCGGACTAGCCTAAGCACAGATACGCAGTATTTT.

CDR3 in amino acids: CASSPGGGSTDTQYF. The CDR3 nucleotides read TGTGCCAGCAGTCCTGGTGGGGGGAGCACAGATACGCAGTATTTT. The gene calls are TRBV7-3 and TRBJ2-3, with D possibly being TRBD2 (6 bases). The CDR3 has 15 residues. V dropped 6 bases and J dropped 0 bases, with 13 bases sitting between them. Germline V gene lookup returns CDR1 SGHTA and CDR2 FQGTGA.

This chain joins TRBV5-1 and TRBJ1-2, with 12 bases aligning to TRBD1. V dropped 2 bases and J dropped 8; count of bases not matched to a gene: 4. CDR1 is SGHRS and CDR2 is YFSETQ in the germline V gene. The CDR3 runs to 14 residues. The CDR3 spells CASSFGTGGNGYTF. The CDR3 DNA follows: TGCGCCAGCAGCTTCGGGACAGGGGGCAACGGCTACACCTTC.

This chain joins TRBV6-2 or TRBV6-3 and TRBJ2-5; 7 bases agree with TRBD1. The germline CDR1 and CDR2 sequences are MNHEY and SVGEGT. The CDR3 extends over 16 amino acids. The junction had 5 bases not matched to a gene; V was cut back by 0 bases and J by 1 base. In nucleotides, the CDR3 is TGTGCCAGCAGTTACTCGAAAGGGACAGTCCAAGAGACCCAGTACTTC. Translating gives CASSYSKGTVQETQYF.